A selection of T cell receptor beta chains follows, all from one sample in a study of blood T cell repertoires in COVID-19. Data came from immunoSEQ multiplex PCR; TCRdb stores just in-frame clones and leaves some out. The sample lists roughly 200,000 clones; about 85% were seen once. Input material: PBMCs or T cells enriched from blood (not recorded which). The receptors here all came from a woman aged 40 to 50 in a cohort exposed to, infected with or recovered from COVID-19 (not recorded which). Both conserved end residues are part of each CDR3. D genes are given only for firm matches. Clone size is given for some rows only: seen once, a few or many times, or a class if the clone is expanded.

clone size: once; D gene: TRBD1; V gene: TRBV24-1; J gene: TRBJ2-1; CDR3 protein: CATSDGAGGGIYNEQFF; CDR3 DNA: TGTGCCACCAGTGATGGAGCAGGGGGCGGGATCTACAATGAGCAGTTCTTC
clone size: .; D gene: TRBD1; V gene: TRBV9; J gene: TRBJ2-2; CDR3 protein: CASSLLGQGSRELFF; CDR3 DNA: TGTGCCAGCAGCCTTTTAGGACAGGGGAGCCGGGAGCTGTTTTTT
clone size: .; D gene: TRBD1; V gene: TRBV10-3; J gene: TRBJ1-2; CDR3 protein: CAISDGTANYGYTF; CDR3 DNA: TGTGCCATCAGTGACGGGACAGCAAACTATGGCTACACCTTC
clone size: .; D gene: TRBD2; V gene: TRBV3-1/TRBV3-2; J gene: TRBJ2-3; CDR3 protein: CASSRPGLAGDTQYF; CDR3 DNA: TGTGCCAGCAGCCGCCCGGGACTAGCAGGCGATACGCAGTATTTT
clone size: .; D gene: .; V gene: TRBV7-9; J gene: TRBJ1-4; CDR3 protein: CATGGWTRSPETTNEKLFF; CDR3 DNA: TGTGCGACCGGCGGGTGGACCCGATCCCCCGAAACAACTAATGAAAAACTGTTTTTT
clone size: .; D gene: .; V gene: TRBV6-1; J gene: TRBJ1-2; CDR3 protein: CASSEIGQRGYTF; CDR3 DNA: TGTGCCAGCAGTGAAATAGGGCAGCGGGGCTACACCTTC
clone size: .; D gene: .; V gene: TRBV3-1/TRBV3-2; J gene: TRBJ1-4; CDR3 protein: CASSQASPIGGRHEKLFF; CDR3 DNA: TGTGCCAGCAGCCAAGCCTCTCCGATCGGGGGGCGTCATGAAAAACTGTTTTTT
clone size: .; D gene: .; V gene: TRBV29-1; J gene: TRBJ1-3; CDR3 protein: CSVEDIRGKAGNTIYF; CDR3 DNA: TGCAGCGTTGAAGATATTAGGGGAAAGGCTGGAAACACCATATATTTT
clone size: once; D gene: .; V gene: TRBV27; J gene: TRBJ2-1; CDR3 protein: CASRERPLYNEQFF; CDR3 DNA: TGTGCCAGCAGGGAGCGTCCGCTCTACAATGAGCAGTTCTTC
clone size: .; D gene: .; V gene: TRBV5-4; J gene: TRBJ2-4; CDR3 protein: CASSPPDRTGWYF; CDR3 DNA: TGTGCCAGCAGCCCACCAGACAGGACCGGGTGGTACTTC
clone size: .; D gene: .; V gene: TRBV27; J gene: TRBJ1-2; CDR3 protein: CASRSTGYGYTF; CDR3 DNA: TGTGCCAGCAGAAGTACAGGGTATGGCTACACCTTC
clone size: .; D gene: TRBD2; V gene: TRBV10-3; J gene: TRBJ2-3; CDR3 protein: CAISAGLAGVGDTQYF; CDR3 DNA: TGTGCCATCAGTGCGGGACTAGCGGGGGTGGGAGATACGCAGTATTTT
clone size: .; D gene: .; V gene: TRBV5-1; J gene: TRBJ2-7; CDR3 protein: CASSLGTPGGNQFYEQYF; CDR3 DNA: TGCGCCAGCAGCTTGGGCACCCCTGGCGGGAACCAATTCTACGAGCAGTACTTC
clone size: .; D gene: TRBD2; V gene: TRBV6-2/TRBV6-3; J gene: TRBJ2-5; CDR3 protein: CASSYGVAGGPDQETQYF; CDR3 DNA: TGTGCCAGCAGTTACGGGGTAGCGGGAGGGCCGGACCAAGAGACCCAGTACTTC
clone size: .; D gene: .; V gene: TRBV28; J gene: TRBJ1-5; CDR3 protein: CASSLTGVDQPQHF; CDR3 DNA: TGTGCCAGCAGTCTGACGGGAGTTGATCAGCCCCAGCATTTT
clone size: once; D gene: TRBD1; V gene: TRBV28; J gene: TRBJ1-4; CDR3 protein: CASSFLVRGVEKLFF; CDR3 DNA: TGTGCCAGCAGTTTTTTAGTCAGGGGGGTTGAAAAACTGTTTTTT
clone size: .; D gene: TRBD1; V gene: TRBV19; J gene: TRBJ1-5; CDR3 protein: CASSPVRDRGQPQHF; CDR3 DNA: TGTGCCAGTAGTCCCGTCCGGGACAGGGGACAGCCCCAGCATTTT
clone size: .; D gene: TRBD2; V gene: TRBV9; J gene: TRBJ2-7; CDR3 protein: CASSVELAGPYEQYF; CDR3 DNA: TGTGCCAGCAGCGTAGAACTAGCGGGCCCCTACGAGCAGTACTTC
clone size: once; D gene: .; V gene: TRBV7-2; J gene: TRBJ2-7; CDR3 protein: CASSLRGRGYEQYF; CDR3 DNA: TGTGCCAGCAGCTTACGCGGCCGGGGCTACGAGCAGTACTTC
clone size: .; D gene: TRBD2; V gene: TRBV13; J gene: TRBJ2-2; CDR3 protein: CASSLGSLAENTGELFF; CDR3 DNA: TGTGCCAGCAGCTTAGGCTCACTAGCGGAGAACACCGGGGAGCTGTTTTTT
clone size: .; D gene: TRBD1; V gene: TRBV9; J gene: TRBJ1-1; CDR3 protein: CASSAGTGGQTEAFF; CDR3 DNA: TGTGCCAGCAGCGCGGGGACAGGGGGCCAAACTGAAGCTTTCTTT
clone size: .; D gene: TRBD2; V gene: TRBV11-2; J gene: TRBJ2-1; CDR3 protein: CASSLEWAGGPNNEQFF; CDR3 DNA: TGTGCCAGCAGCTTAGAGTGGGCGGGAGGGCCGAACAATGAGCAGTTCTTC
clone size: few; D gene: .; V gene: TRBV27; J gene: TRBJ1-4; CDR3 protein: CASSFGTSTNEKLFF; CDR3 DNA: TGTGCCAGCAGTTTTGGGACTTCAACTAATGAAAAACTGTTTTTT
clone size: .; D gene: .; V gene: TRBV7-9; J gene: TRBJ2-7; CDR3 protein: CASSLQGYEQYF; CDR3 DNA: TGTGCCAGCAGTTTGCAGGGCTACGAGCAGTACTTC
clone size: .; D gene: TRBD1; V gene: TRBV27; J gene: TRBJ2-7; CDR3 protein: CASSSFRDSVGEQYEQYF; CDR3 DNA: TGTGCCAGCAGTTCGTTCCGGGACAGCGTTGGGGAACAATACGAGCAGTACTTC
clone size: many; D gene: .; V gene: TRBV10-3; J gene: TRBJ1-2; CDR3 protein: CAISEDSLANYGYTF; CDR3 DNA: TGTGCCATCAGTGAGGACAGCCTAGCTAACTATGGCTACACCTTC
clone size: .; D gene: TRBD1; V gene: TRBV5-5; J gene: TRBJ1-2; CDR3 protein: CASSQPYRTGRNYGYTF; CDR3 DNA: TGTGCCAGCAGCCAACCTTACAGGACAGGGAGAAACTATGGCTACACCTTC
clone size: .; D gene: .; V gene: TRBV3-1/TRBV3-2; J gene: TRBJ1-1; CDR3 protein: CASSQVQGATEAFF; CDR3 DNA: TGTGCCAGCAGCCAAGTCCAGGGCGCCACTGAAGCTTTCTTT
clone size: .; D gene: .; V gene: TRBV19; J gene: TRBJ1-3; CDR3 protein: CASSLGGTGNTIYF; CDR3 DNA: TGTGCCAGTAGTCTCGGCGGGACTGGAAACACCATATATTTT
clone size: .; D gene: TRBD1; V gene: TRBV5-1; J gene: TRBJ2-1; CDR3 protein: CASSLAGDRVHEQFF; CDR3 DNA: TGCGCCAGCAGCTTGGCGGGGGACAGGGTCCATGAGCAGTTCTTC
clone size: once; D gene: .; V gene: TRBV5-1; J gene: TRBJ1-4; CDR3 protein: CASSQGFSEKLFF; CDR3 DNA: TGCGCCAGCAGCCAGGGGTTTAGTGAAAAACTGTTTTTT
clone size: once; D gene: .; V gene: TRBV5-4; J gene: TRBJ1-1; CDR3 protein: CASSFMIDHRPEAFF; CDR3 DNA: TGTGCCAGCAGCTTTATGATAGATCATCGCCCTGAAGCTTTCTTT
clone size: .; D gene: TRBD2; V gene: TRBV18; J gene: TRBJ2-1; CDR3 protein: CASSPGTSRLNEQFF; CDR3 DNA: TGTGCCAGCTCACCCGGGACTAGCCGACTCAATGAGCAGTTCTTC
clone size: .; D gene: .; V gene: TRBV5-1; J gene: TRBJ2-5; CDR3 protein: CASSLGTAQETQYF; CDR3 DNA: TGCGCCAGCAGCTTGGGGACAGCACAAGAGACCCAGTACTTC
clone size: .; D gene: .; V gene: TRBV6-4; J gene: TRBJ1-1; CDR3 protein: CASSSNPGNTEAFF; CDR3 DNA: TGTGCCAGCAGTTCAAATCCGGGGAACACTGAAGCTTTCTTT
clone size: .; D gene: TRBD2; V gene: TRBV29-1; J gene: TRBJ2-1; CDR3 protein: CSVESLTSGHSYNEQFF; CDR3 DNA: TGCAGCGTTGAAAGTCTGACTAGCGGGCATTCCTACAATGAGCAGTTCTTC
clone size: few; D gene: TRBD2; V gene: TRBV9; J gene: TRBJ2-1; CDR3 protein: CASSLTSGVNNEQFF; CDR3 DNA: TGTGCCAGCAGCTTGACTAGCGGGGTTAACAATGAGCAGTTCTTC
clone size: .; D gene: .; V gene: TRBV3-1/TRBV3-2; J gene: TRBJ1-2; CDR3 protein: CASSQSLAGAYGYTF; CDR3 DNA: TGTGCCAGCAGCCAAAGTCTTGCAGGTGCTTATGGCTACACCTTC
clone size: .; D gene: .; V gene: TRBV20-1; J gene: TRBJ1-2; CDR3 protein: CSRRGSKGYTF; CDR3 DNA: TGCAGTCGAAGGGGATCGAAGGGCTACACCTTC